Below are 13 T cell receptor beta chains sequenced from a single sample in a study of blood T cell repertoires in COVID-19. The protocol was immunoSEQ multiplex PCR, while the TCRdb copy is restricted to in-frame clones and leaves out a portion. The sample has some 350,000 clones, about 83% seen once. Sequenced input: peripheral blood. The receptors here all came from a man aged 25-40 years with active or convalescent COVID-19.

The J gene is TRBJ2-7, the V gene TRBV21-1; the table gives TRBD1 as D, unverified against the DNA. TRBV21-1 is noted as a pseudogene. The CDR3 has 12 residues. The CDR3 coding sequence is TGTGCCAGCAGCAAAGAGGGGTACGAGCAGTACTTC. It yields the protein CASSKEGYEQYF.

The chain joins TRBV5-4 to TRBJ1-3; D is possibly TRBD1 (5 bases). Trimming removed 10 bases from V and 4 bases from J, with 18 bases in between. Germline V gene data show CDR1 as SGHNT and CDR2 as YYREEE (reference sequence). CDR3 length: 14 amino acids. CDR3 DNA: TGTGCCGGTGAAGACAGCCGCTCGGGAAACACCATATATTTT. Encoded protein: CAGEDSRSGNTIYF.

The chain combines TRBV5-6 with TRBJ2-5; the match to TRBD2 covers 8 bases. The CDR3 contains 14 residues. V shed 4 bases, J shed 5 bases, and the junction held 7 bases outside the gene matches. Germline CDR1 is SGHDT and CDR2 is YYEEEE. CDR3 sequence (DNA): TGTGCCAGCAGCACGGGGGGGAGTCCGGAGACCCAGTACTTC. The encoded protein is CASSTGGSPETQYF.

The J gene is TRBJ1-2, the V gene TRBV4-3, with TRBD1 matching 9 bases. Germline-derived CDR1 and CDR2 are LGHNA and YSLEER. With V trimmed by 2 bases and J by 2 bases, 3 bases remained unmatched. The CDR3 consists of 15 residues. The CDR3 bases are TGCGCCAGCAGCCAACCAGGGACAGGGAACTATGGCTACACCTTC. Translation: CASSQPGTGNYGYTF.

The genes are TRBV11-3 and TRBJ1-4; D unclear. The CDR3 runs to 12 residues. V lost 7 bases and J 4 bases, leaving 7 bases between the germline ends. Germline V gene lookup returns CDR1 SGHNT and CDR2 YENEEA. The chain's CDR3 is CASKGDNEKLFF. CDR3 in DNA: TGTGCCAGCAAGGGAGATAATGAAAAACTGTTTTTT.

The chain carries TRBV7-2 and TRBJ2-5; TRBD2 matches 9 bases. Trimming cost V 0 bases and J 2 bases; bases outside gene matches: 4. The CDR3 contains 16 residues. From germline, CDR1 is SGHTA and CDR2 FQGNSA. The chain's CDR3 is CASSLAAGGFQETQYF. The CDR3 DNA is TGTGCCAGCAGCTTAGCAGCGGGGGGCTTTCAAGAGACCCAGTACTTC.

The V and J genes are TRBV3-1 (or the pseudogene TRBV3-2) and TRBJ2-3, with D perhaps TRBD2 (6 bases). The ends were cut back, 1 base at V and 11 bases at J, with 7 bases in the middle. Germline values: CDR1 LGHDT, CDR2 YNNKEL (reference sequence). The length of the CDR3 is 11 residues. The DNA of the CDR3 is TGTGCCAGCAGCCAAGGGAGGGGGCAGTATTTT. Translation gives CASSQGRGQYF.

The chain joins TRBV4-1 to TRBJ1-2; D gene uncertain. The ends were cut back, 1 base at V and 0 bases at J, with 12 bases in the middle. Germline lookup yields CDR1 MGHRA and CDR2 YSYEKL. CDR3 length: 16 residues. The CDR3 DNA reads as TGCGCCAGCAGCCAAGTCCCTGAGCCCGCTAACTATGGCTACACCTTC. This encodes CASSQVPEPANYGYTF.

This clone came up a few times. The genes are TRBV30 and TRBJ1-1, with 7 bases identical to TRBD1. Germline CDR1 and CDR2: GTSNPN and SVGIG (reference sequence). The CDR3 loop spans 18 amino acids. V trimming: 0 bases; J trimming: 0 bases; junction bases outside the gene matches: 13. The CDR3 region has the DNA TGTGCCTGGAGTGTTAGTGGGTATGGGACAGAATTGAACACTGAAGCTTTCTTT. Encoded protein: CAWSVSGYGTELNTEAFF.

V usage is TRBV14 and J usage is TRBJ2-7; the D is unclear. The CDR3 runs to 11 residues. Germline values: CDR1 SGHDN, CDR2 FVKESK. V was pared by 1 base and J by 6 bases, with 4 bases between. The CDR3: CASSQGLEQYF. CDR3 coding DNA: TGTGCCAGCAGCCAAGGGCTCGAGCAGTACTTC. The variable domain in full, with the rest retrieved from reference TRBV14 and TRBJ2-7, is EAGVTQFPSHSVIEKGQTVTLRCDPISGHDNLYWYRRVMGKEIKFLLHFVKESKQDESGMPNNRFLAERTGGTYSTLKVQPAELEDSGVYFCASSQGLEQYFGPGTRLTVT.

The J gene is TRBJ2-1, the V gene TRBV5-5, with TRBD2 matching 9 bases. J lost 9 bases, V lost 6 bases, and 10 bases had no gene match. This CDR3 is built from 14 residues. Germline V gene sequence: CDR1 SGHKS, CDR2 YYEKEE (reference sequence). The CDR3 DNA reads TGTGCCAGCATCCAGGTGCGGGAGGGTCTTGAGCAGTTCTTC. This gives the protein CASIQVREGLEQFF.

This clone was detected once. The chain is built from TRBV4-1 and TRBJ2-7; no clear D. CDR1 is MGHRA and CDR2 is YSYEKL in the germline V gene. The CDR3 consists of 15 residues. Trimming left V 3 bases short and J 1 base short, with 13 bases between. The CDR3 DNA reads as TGCGCCAGCAGCCATGGTCGCTACCCGTCCTACGAGCAGTACTTC. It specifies CASSHGRYPSYEQYF.

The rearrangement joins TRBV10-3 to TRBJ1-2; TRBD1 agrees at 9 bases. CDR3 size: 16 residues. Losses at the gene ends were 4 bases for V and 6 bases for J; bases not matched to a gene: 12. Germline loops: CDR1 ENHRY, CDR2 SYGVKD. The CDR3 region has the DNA TGTGCCATCAGTGCTTTCCAAAAGGACAGGGGAGATGGCTACACCTTC. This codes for CAISAFQKDRGDGYTF.